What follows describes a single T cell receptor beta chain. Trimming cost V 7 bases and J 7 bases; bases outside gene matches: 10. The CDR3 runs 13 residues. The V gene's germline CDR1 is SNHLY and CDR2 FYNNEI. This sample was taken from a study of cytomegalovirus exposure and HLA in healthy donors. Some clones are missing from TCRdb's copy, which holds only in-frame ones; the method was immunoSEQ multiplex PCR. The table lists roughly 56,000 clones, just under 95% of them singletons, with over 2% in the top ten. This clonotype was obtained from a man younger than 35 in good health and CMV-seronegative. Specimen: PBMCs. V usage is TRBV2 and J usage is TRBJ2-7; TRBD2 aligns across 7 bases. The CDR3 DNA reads TGTGCCAGCACCCCCTCAAGGGAGGGGGAGCAGTACTTC. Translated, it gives CASTPSREGEQYF.